Following are 3 T cell receptor beta chains from one sample sequenced in a study of control samples from healthy donors and cancer patients. Assay: immunoSEQ multiplex PCR; the TCRdb copy retains only in-frame clones and omits some. Of 140,000 or so clones in the sample, 90% to 95% were seen once. Sequenced input: PBMCs. These receptors all stem from a man in his fifties or sixties with colorectal cancer.

The gene calls are TRBV12-3 or TRBV12-4 and TRBJ1-1, with a possible D match to TRBD1 (5 bases). V was trimmed by 5 bases and J by 11 bases, leaving 12 bases between them. CDR3 length: 11 amino acids. CDR3 coding DNA: TGTGCCAGCAGTGCCGGGACTCCTGCTTTCTTT. Amino acid sequence: CASSAGTPAFF.

The chain is built from TRBV7-9 and TRBJ1-5; D possibly corresponds to TRBD1 (5 bases). Germline V gives CDR1 SEHNR, CDR2 FQNEAQ (reference sequence). Trimming removed 1 base at V and 3 bases at J, with 7 bases between. This CDR3 has 14 amino acids. CDR3 region: CASSLEGVNQPQHF. Here the CDR3 DNA reads TGTGCCAGCAGCTTAGAAGGGGTCAATCAGCCCCAGCATTTT. Variable domain in full (rest from reference TRBV7-9 and TRBJ1-5): DTGVSQNPRHKITKRGQNVTFRCDPISEHNRLYWYRQTLGQGPEFLTYFQNEAQLEKSRLLSDRFSAERPKGSFSTLEIQRTEQGDSAMYLCASSLEGVNQPQHFGDGTRLSIL.

The chain is built from TRBV3-1 (or the pseudogene TRBV3-2) and TRBJ1-2; D is uncertain. Germline assignment: CDR1 LGHDT and CDR2 YNNKEL (reference sequence). The CDR3 covers 12 residues. V shed 1 base and J shed 7 bases, with 7 bases lying between them. Here the CDR3 reads CASSQGRRGYTF. CDR3 nucleotides: TGTGCCAGCAGCCAAGGGAGGCGTGGCTACACCTTC.